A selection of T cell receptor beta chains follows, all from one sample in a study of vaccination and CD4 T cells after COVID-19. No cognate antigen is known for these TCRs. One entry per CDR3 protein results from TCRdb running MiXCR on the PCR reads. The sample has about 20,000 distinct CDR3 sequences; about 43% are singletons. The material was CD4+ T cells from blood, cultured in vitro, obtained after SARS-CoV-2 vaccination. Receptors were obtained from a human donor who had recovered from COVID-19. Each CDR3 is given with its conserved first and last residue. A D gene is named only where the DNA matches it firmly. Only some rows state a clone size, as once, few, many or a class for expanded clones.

CDR3aa: CASSLQPRGGSSTDTQYF
CDR3nt: TGTGCCAGCAGTTTACAGCCCAGGGGGGGATCTAGCACAGATACGCAGTATTTT
j_gene: TRBJ2-3
abundance: few
d_gene: -
v_gene: TRBV27

CDR3aa: CATSDPGQRGKYTGELFF
CDR3nt: TGTGCCACCAGTGATCCGGGGCAACGGGGGAAATACACCGGGGAGCTGTTTTTT
j_gene: TRBJ2-2
abundance: -
d_gene: -
v_gene: TRBV24-1

CDR3aa: CSARVNTPGANVLTF
CDR3nt: TGCAGTGCTAGGGTAAATACCCCGGGGGCCAACGTCCTGACTTTC
j_gene: TRBJ2-6
abundance: -
d_gene: -
v_gene: TRBV20-1

CDR3aa: CAISEVLTGTEAFF
CDR3nt: TGTGCCATCAGTGAAGTCCTTACGGGGACTGAAGCTTTCTTT
j_gene: TRBJ1-1
abundance: few
d_gene: -
v_gene: TRBV10-3

CDR3aa: CASSFTVLGTEAFF
CDR3nt: TGTGCCAGCAGTTTTACAGTATTGGGGACTGAAGCTTTCTTT
j_gene: TRBJ1-1
abundance: few
d_gene: -
v_gene: TRBV27

CDR3aa: CASSHRGEGTEAFF
CDR3nt: TGTGCCAGCAGTCACAGGGGGGAAGGCACTGAAGCTTTCTTT
j_gene: TRBJ1-1
abundance: -
d_gene: TRBD1
v_gene: TRBV6-1

CDR3aa: CSVEDGTGNYGYTF
CDR3nt: TGCAGCGTTGAAGATGGGACAGGGAACTATGGCTACACCTTC
j_gene: TRBJ1-2
abundance: -
d_gene: TRBD1
v_gene: TRBV29-1

CDR3aa: CATSRAGARNTIYF
CDR3nt: TGTGCCACCAGCAGAGCAGGGGCTAGAAACACCATATATTTT
j_gene: TRBJ1-3
abundance: -
d_gene: -
v_gene: TRBV15

CDR3aa: CASGSSYEQYF
CDR3nt: TGTGCCAGCGGCTCTTCCTACGAGCAGTACTTC
j_gene: TRBJ2-7
abundance: medium-sized
d_gene: -
v_gene: TRBV12-3/TRBV12-4

CDR3aa: CATSDTTVGETQYF
CDR3nt: TGTGCCACCAGTGATACAACAGTGGGAGAGACCCAGTACTTC
j_gene: TRBJ2-5
abundance: -
d_gene: -
v_gene: TRBV24-1

CDR3aa: CASSFEGQGAFSYEQYF
CDR3nt: TGTGCCAGCAGTTTCGAAGGACAGGGCGCATTCTCCTACGAGCAGTACTTC
j_gene: TRBJ2-7
abundance: -
d_gene: TRBD1
v_gene: TRBV28

CDR3aa: CASSLTSSHNEQFF
CDR3nt: TGCGCCAGCAGCTTGACTAGTTCCCACAATGAGCAGTTCTTC
j_gene: TRBJ2-1
abundance: -
d_gene: -
v_gene: TRBV5-1

CDR3aa: CASSHGQGVTTDTQYF
CDR3nt: TGCGCCAGCAGCCACGGACAGGGAGTGACCACAGATACGCAGTATTTT
j_gene: TRBJ2-3
abundance: -
d_gene: TRBD1
v_gene: TRBV5-1

CDR3aa: CAWRETGGWYGYTF
CDR3nt: TGTGCCTGGAGGGAGACAGGGGGCTGGTATGGCTACACCTTC
j_gene: TRBJ1-2
abundance: -
d_gene: TRBD1
v_gene: TRBV30

CDR3aa: CSVPGIANYGYTF
CDR3nt: TGCAGCGTTCCAGGGATTGCTAACTATGGCTACACCTTC
j_gene: TRBJ1-2
abundance: -
d_gene: -
v_gene: TRBV29-1

CDR3aa: CASSRYPPGQISYNEQFF
CDR3nt: TGTGCCAGCAGCAGATATCCTCCGGGACAGATCTCCTACAATGAGCAGTTCTTC
j_gene: TRBJ2-1
abundance: -
d_gene: TRBD1
v_gene: TRBV7-6

CDR3aa: CASIGQGSGAFF
CDR3nt: TGTGCCAGCATTGGACAGGGGAGCGGCGCTTTCTTT
j_gene: TRBJ1-1
abundance: few
d_gene: TRBD1
v_gene: TRBV27

CDR3aa: CASSPTGRGTDTQYF
CDR3nt: TGTGCCAGCAGCCCGACAGGGAGGGGCACAGATACGCAGTATTTT
j_gene: TRBJ2-3
abundance: -
d_gene: -
v_gene: TRBV7-2

CDR3aa: CASRRSAASSYNEQFF
CDR3nt: TGTGCCAGCAGAAGGTCGGCGGCGAGCTCCTACAATGAGCAGTTCTTC
j_gene: TRBJ2-1
abundance: -
d_gene: -
v_gene: TRBV6-1

CDR3aa: CASSPPTGTDTQYF
CDR3nt: TGTGCCAGCTCACCACCGACAGGCACAGATACGCAGTATTTT
j_gene: TRBJ2-3
abundance: -
d_gene: -
v_gene: TRBV18

CDR3aa: CSARASARGLAGAYQETQYF
CDR3nt: TGCAGTGCTAGAGCCTCCGCTAGGGGACTAGCGGGAGCCTACCAAGAGACCCAGTACTTC
j_gene: TRBJ2-5
abundance: -
d_gene: TRBD2
v_gene: TRBV20-1

CDR3aa: CSAQARGTGELFF
CDR3nt: TGCAGTGCCCAGGCCAGGGGGACCGGGGAGCTGTTTTTT
j_gene: TRBJ2-2
abundance: few
d_gene: TRBD1
v_gene: TRBV20-1

CDR3aa: CASSSPQGLAGGETQYF
CDR3nt: TGTGCCAGCAGTTCCCCTCAGGGGCTAGCGGGAGGAGAGACCCAGTACTTC
j_gene: TRBJ2-5
abundance: -
d_gene: TRBD2
v_gene: TRBV28

CDR3aa: CASSLPGLADTDTQYF
CDR3nt: TGCGCCAGCAGCCTTCCCGGACTAGCGGACACAGATACGCAGTATTTT
j_gene: TRBJ2-3
abundance: -
d_gene: TRBD2
v_gene: TRBV5-1

CDR3aa: CAISENQGALWNTEAFF
CDR3nt: TGTGCCATCAGTGAGAACCAGGGCGCATTGTGGAACACTGAAGCTTTCTTT
j_gene: TRBJ1-1
abundance: few
d_gene: -
v_gene: TRBV10-3

CDR3aa: CASSSEDRGALF
CDR3nt: TGTGCCAGCAGTTCAGAGGACAGGGGGGCTCTCTTC
j_gene: TRBJ1-2
abundance: once
d_gene: TRBD1
v_gene: TRBV28

CDR3aa: CSASASGGQETQYF
CDR3nt: TGCAGTGCTAGTGCTAGCGGGGGACAAGAGACCCAGTACTTC
j_gene: TRBJ2-5
abundance: few
d_gene: TRBD2
v_gene: TRBV20-1

CDR3aa: CASSPQIQGNQPQHF
CDR3nt: TGTGCCAGTAGTCCACAGATACAGGGCAATCAGCCCCAGCATTTT
j_gene: TRBJ1-5
abundance: -
d_gene: -
v_gene: TRBV19

CDR3aa: CASSDPAGAGNEQFF
CDR3nt: TGTGCCAGCAGTGACCCCGCGGGAGCGGGCAATGAGCAGTTCTTC
j_gene: TRBJ2-1
abundance: -
d_gene: TRBD2
v_gene: TRBV6-1

CDR3aa: CASSFTSGTQNSPLHF
CDR3nt: TGTGCCAGCAGTTTTACCTCCGGGACACAAAATTCACCCCTCCACTTT
j_gene: TRBJ1-6
abundance: once
d_gene: -
v_gene: TRBV5-4

CDR3aa: CASSFEGNSYEQYF
CDR3nt: TGTGCCAGCAGCTTTGAGGGAAATTCCTACGAGCAGTACTTC
j_gene: TRBJ2-7
abundance: few
d_gene: -
v_gene: TRBV11-3

CDR3aa: CASTGGAETQYF
CDR3nt: TGTGCCAGCACGGGGGGCGCAGAGACCCAGTACTTC
j_gene: TRBJ2-5
abundance: once
d_gene: -
v_gene: TRBV6-2/TRBV6-3

CDR3aa: CASSLELAGFYEQYF
CDR3nt: TGTGCCAGCAGCCTCGAGCTAGCGGGCTTCTACGAGCAGTACTTC
j_gene: TRBJ2-7
abundance: few
d_gene: TRBD2
v_gene: TRBV6-1

CDR3aa: CASSERRDTQYF
CDR3nt: TGTGCCAGCAGTGAAAGGCGAGATACGCAGTATTTT
j_gene: TRBJ2-3
abundance: once
d_gene: -
v_gene: TRBV28

CDR3aa: CASSYEGKLYGYTF
CDR3nt: TGTGCCAGCAGTTACGAAGGCAAACTTTATGGCTACACCTTC
j_gene: TRBJ1-2
abundance: -
d_gene: -
v_gene: TRBV6-5

CDR3aa: CASSWTHSSYEQYF
CDR3nt: TGTGCCAGCAGCTGGACTCATAGCTCCTACGAGCAGTACTTC
j_gene: TRBJ2-7
abundance: few
d_gene: -
v_gene: TRBV2

CDR3aa: CASIQGQYF
CDR3nt: TGTGCCAGCATCCAGGGCCAGTACTTC
j_gene: TRBJ2-5
abundance: -
d_gene: -
v_gene: TRBV7-8

CDR3aa: CSARDIRRGGTDTQYF
CDR3nt: TGCAGTGCTAGAGATATACGGCGGGGAGGCACAGATACGCAGTATTTT
j_gene: TRBJ2-3
abundance: -
d_gene: -
v_gene: TRBV20-1

CDR3aa: CASSLVPSGRETQYF
CDR3nt: TGTGCCAGCAGCTTAGTGCCTAGCGGACGAGAGACCCAGTACTTC
j_gene: TRBJ2-5
abundance: -
d_gene: TRBD2
v_gene: TRBV7-6

CDR3aa: CASSPLGLSTDTQYF
CDR3nt: TGTGCCAGCTCACCTCTAGGCCTAAGCACAGATACGCAGTATTTT
j_gene: TRBJ2-3
abundance: -
d_gene: -
v_gene: TRBV18

CDR3aa: CASSKDPRVGCGYTF
CDR3nt: TGTGCCAGCAGCAAAGATCCCAGGGTAGGATGCGGCTACACCTTC
j_gene: TRBJ1-2
abundance: few
d_gene: -
v_gene: TRBV21-1

CDR3aa: CASSTGQGGEAFF
CDR3nt: TGTGCCAGTAGTACAGGACAGGGTGGTGAAGCTTTCTTT
j_gene: TRBJ1-1
abundance: -
d_gene: TRBD1
v_gene: TRBV19

CDR3aa: CASSIGGQETQYF
CDR3nt: TGTGCCAGTAGTATAGGGGGCCAAGAGACCCAGTACTTC
j_gene: TRBJ2-5
abundance: -
d_gene: -
v_gene: TRBV19

CDR3aa: CASSIGTQIDQPQHF
CDR3nt: TGTGCCAGTAGTATAGGGACACAGATCGATCAGCCCCAGCATTTT
j_gene: TRBJ1-5
abundance: -
d_gene: -
v_gene: TRBV19

CDR3aa: CASSIDRAARGKAFF
CDR3nt: TGTGCCAGCAGTATAGACCGGGCCGCCCGAGGTAAGGCTTTCTTT
j_gene: TRBJ1-1
abundance: few
d_gene: -
v_gene: TRBV27

CDR3aa: CASGRTDTQYF
CDR3nt: TGTGCCAGCGGACGGACAGATACGCAGTATTTT
j_gene: TRBJ2-3
abundance: -
d_gene: -
v_gene: TRBV6-1

CDR3aa: CASSLSGRGQPQHF
CDR3nt: TGTGCCAGCAGTTTAAGCGGCAGGGGCCAGCCCCAGCATTTT
j_gene: TRBJ1-5
abundance: few
d_gene: -
v_gene: TRBV27

CDR3aa: CATSRELGGEQFF
CDR3nt: TGTGCCACCAGCAGAGAATTGGGCGGGGAGCAGTTCTTC
j_gene: TRBJ2-1
abundance: -
d_gene: -
v_gene: TRBV15

CDR3aa: CASSPSSSSGANVLTF
CDR3nt: TGTGCCAGCAGCCCATCCTCGAGCTCTGGGGCCAACGTCCTGACTTTC
j_gene: TRBJ2-6
abundance: few
d_gene: -
v_gene: TRBV6-4

CDR3aa: CSARDWRDPGSNQPQHF
CDR3nt: TGCAGTGCTAGAGATTGGAGGGACCCGGGAAGCAATCAGCCCCAGCATTTT
j_gene: TRBJ1-5
abundance: few
d_gene: -
v_gene: TRBV20-1

CDR3aa: CASSFNGQGTEAFF
CDR3nt: TGTGCCAGCAGCTTCAACGGACAGGGGACTGAAGCTTTCTTT
j_gene: TRBJ1-1
abundance: -
d_gene: TRBD1
v_gene: TRBV7-3

CDR3aa: CASSLVSGERYEQYF
CDR3nt: TGCGCCAGCAGCTTGGTGTCAGGGGAGCGCTACGAGCAGTACTTC
j_gene: TRBJ2-7
abundance: -
d_gene: -
v_gene: TRBV5-1

CDR3aa: CASSVYPKGANSPLHF
CDR3nt: TGTGCCAGTAGCGTATACCCCAAGGGGGCTAATTCACCCCTCCACTTT
j_gene: TRBJ1-6
abundance: -
d_gene: TRBD1
v_gene: TRBV19

CDR3aa: CSVKSGEEAEAFF
CDR3nt: TGCAGCGTCAAATCCGGGGAGGAGGCTGAAGCTTTCTTT
j_gene: TRBJ1-1
abundance: -
d_gene: -
v_gene: TRBV29-1